This TCR beta chain emerged from a study of blood T cell repertoires in COVID-19. Overall study: Samples of COVID-19 (acute and convalescent) were obtained from the United States, Italy and Spain.

Participants' reported clinical history set cohort assignment. Per the study methods: Amplification of reference gene primers was used by the study to estimate nucleated cell counts. This table comes from immunoSEQ multiplex PCR, and its TCRdb copy is limited to in-frame clones, with some not included. That table furnishes V, J and clone size, whereas the DNA furnished D and trimming. The sample has some 300,000 clones, under 90% seen once. The sequence was collected from a man aged 25 to 45 who had recovered from COVID-19. The sequenced sample was PBMCs or T cells enriched from blood (not recorded which).

Here the CDR3 DNA reads TGCGCCAGCAGCCTCCCAGGGGCCACAGCGAACACCGGGGAGCTGTTTTTT. Translation gives CASSLPGATANTGELFF. This chain connects TRBV4-1 to TRBJ2-2, with D tentatively TRBD1 (6 bases). Germline values: CDR1 MGHRA, CDR2 YSYEKL. The V end lost 4 bases, the J end lost 0 bases, and 15 bases lay between the germline ends. The CDR3 extends over 17 amino acids.